Presented here are 28 T cell receptor beta chains from one specimen sequenced in a study of blood T cell repertoires in COVID-19. Assay: immunoSEQ multiplex PCR; the TCRdb copy retains only in-frame clones and omits some. The sample has 300,000 to 400,000 clones, 85% to 90% seen once. The sequencing sample was made of PBMCs or T cells enriched from blood (not recorded which). These receptors originate from a young man who had recovered from COVID-19.

The chain links TRBV11-3 to TRBJ2-1; 8 nucleotides match TRBD1. Trimming at V came to 5 bases and at J to 0 bases, leaving 6 bases not matched to a gene. Germline V lookup: CDR1 SGHNT, CDR2 YENEEA. This CDR3 is built from 16 residues. CDR3 loop: CASSPGTGSSYNEQFF. As DNA, the CDR3 is TGTGCCAGCAGCCCCGGGACAGGAAGCTCCTACAATGAGCAGTTCTTC.

CDR3 sequence reads: CASSPWDSPRNTEAFF. The DNA of the CDR3 is TGTGCCAGCAGTCCTTGGGACTCTCCCCGGAACACTGAAGCTTTCTTT. The chain links TRBV27 to TRBJ1-1; perhaps TRBD1 as D (5 bases). The V end was cut by 5 bases, the J end by 1 base, with 17 bases between. Germline loops: CDR1 MNHEY, CDR2 SMNVEV (reference sequence). The CDR3 loop spans 16 amino acids.

V is TRBV3-1 (or the pseudogene TRBV3-2) and J is TRBJ1-3; 7 positions match TRBD1. Germline-derived CDR1 and CDR2 are LGHDT and YNNKEL (reference sequence). The trim removed 7 bases at V and 4 bases at J, leaving 4 bases unmatched. The length of the CDR3 is 13 residues. CDR3 nucleotide sequence: TGTGCCAGCAATATAGGGGGCGGAAACACCATATATTTT. Amino acid sequence: CASNIGGGNTIYF.

J is TRBJ1-6 and V is TRBV2; D call uncertain. The CDR3 contains 15 residues. Germline V gene data show CDR1 as SNHLY and CDR2 as FYNNEI. Trimming took off 3 bases at V and 1 base at J, with 7 bases between the two ends. The CDR3 is CASSELRSYNSPLHF. DNA for the CDR3: TGTGCCAGCAGTGAGTTGCGGTCCTATAATTCACCCCTCCACTTT.

This chain links TRBV30 with TRBJ1-1; 7 nucleotides agree with TRBD1. This CDR3 has 11 amino acids. The germline V gene has CDR1 GTSNPN and CDR2 SVGIG (reference sequence). Trimming cost V 5 bases and J 10 bases; bases outside gene matches: 7. Written as DNA, the CDR3 is TGTGCCTGGGAAACAGGGGTCGGAGCTTTCTTT. Translating gives CAWETGVGAFF.

The table lists this clone with a count of one. The gene calls are TRBV4-2 and TRBJ2-5, with 12 bases identical to TRBD2. The CDR3 is made up of 18 amino acids. The V gene end was trimmed by 0 bases and the J gene end by 3 bases; junction bases not matched to a gene: 8. Germline CDR1 LGHNA, CDR2 YNFKEQ. DNA of the CDR3: TGTGCCAGCAGCCAAGATCTGGCTAGCGGGGGGGCCAAAGAGACCCAGTACTTC. Its protein is CASSQDLASGGAKETQYF.

This chain links TRBV4-3 with TRBJ1-2, with a weak D call TRBD1 (5 bases). The V gene lost 4 bases and the J gene lost 4 bases, with 16 bases spanning the gap. This CDR3 has 15 amino acids. Germline CDR1 and CDR2: LGHNA and YSLEER. Here the CDR3 reads CASSPWGGNGYGYTF. In nucleotides, the CDR3 is TGCGCCAGCAGCCCTTGGGGCGGGAACGGCTATGGCTACACCTTC.

For this clone: The same CDR3 arises from other DNA sequences in this sample as well. V and J are TRBV28 and TRBJ2-7, with D possibly TRBD2 on 5 matching bases. The CDR3 has 13 amino acids. Germline lookup yields CDR1 MDHEN and CDR2 SYDVKM. Between the trimmed V and J ends, which lost 3 bases and 1 base, there was a span of 7 bases. This CDR3 reads CASSFRDSYEQYF. The CDR3 DNA reads TGTGCCAGCAGTTTTCGGGATTCCTACGAGCAGTACTTC.

Only one count was recorded for this clone. The rearrangement uses TRBV5-1 and TRBJ1-1; TRBD1 is a possible D gene (5 bases). V lost 2 bases to trimming and J lost 1 base, with 12 bases between them. CDR1 and CDR2 from the germline V gene are SGHRS and YFSETQ. The CDR3 is 15 residues long. CDR3 protein: CASSLVRGRNTEAFF. The CDR3, as DNA: TGCGCCAGCAGCTTAGTTAGGGGTCGGAACACTGAAGCTTTCTTT.

The rearrangement uses TRBV4-3 and TRBJ2-2, with 7 bases matching TRBD1. CDR3 length equals 16 residues. V shed 4 bases, J shed 7 bases, and the junction held 12 bases outside the gene matches. From germline, CDR1 is LGHNA and CDR2 YSLEER. Written as DNA, the CDR3 is TGCGCCAGCAGCCTCGCCAGGGGGATGTTTATCGGGGAGCTGTTTTTT. Its protein is CASSLARGMFIGELFF.

The CDR3 spells CASSSGSGNTIYF. CDR3 nucleotide sequence: TGTGCCAGTAGTTCGGGCTCTGGAAACACCATATATTTT. This chain uses TRBV19 with TRBJ1-3, with D uncertain. The germline CDR1 and CDR2 sequences are LNHDA and SQIVND (reference sequence). The V end lost 5 bases, the J end lost 0 bases, and 5 bases lay between the germline ends. The CDR3 is 13 amino acids.

The V and J genes are TRBV9 and TRBJ2-5; perhaps TRBD2 as D (5 bases). V lost 0 bases and J 4 bases, leaving 10 bases between the germline ends. The CDR3 loop spans 14 amino acids. Germline assignment: CDR1 SGDLS and CDR2 YYNGEE. In nucleotides, the CDR3 is TGTGCCAGCAGCGTAGCGTTCCGGGGAGAGACCCAGTACTTC. Amino acids: CASSVAFRGETQYF. Full variable domain (remainder filled in from reference TRBV9 and TRBJ2-5): DSGVTQTPKHLITATGQRVTLRCSPRSGDLSVYWYQQSLDQGLQFLIQYYNGEERAKGNILERFSAQQFPDLHSELNLSSLELGDSALYFCASSVAFRGETQYFGPGTRLLVL.

This chain links TRBV19 with TRBJ1-3; weak D call: TRBD1 (5 bases). The CDR3 covers 15 residues. Germline CDR1 reads LNHDA; CDR2 reads SQIVND (reference sequence). Deletions cut 4 bases from V and 0 bases from J, with 10 bases between. The CDR3 sequence is CASSKQDYSGNTIYF. The CDR3 DNA follows: TGTGCCAGTAGTAAACAGGACTACTCTGGAAACACCATATATTTT.

V and J are TRBV3-1 (or the pseudogene TRBV3-2) and TRBJ2-7; D remains unclear. This CDR3 region has 13 residues. Germline V gene sequence: CDR1 LGHDT, CDR2 YNNKEL (reference sequence). V lost 9 bases, J lost 0 bases, and 12 bases lay in between. The CDR3 loop reads CASSATNSYEQYF. CDR3 DNA: TGTGCCAGTTCAGCGACCAACTCCTACGAGCAGTACTTC.

The chain is built from TRBV10-3 and TRBJ1-4, with TRBD1 matching over 7 bases. V gave up 8 bases and J gave up 5 bases; unmatched junction bases: 11. This CDR3 has 15 amino acids. Germline lookup yields CDR1 ENHRY and CDR2 SYGVKD. This CDR3 is CAIAPNRGENEKLFF. The CDR3 DNA is TGTGCCATCGCGCCCAACAGGGGCGAAAATGAAAAACTGTTTTTT.

The CDR3 is CASSDRNTEAFF. The CDR3 region has the DNA TGTGCCAGTAGTGACAGAAACACTGAAGCTTTCTTT. This sequence joins TRBV19 and TRBJ1-1, with D possibly TRBD1 on 5 matching bases. Germline CDR1 and CDR2: LNHDA and SQIVND (reference sequence). The CDR3 consists of 12 residues. V was cut by 5 bases and J by 2 bases, with 6 bases left in between.

This chain connects TRBV5-1 to TRBJ1-6; TRBD1 matches 11 bases. Germline values: CDR1 SGHRS, CDR2 YFSETQ. Losses at the gene ends were 4 bases for V and 7 bases for J; bases not matched to a gene: 4. This CDR3 spans 15 amino acids. The CDR3, as DNA: TGCGCCAGCAGCCAGGACAGGGGGCAAAATTCACCCCTCCACTTT. Translation gives CASSQDRGQNSPLHF.

V usage is TRBV7-2 and J usage is TRBJ1-1, with D possibly matching TRBD1 (6 bases). The germline gives CDR1 SGHTA, CDR2 FQGNSA. Deletions cut 5 bases from V and 3 bases from J, with 22 bases between. The CDR3 is made up of 17 amino acids. DNA of the CDR3: TGTGCCAGCAGCCCCTATTTGGGAGGGACAAGAGACACTGAAGCTTTCTTT. Amino acids: CASSPYLGGTRDTEAFF.

V usage is TRBV5-1 and J usage is TRBJ2-1; 7 bases agree with TRBD2. CDR1 is SGHRS and CDR2 is YFSETQ in the germline V gene. CDR3 length: 13 residues. With V trimmed by 0 bases and J by 10 bases, 4 bases remained unmatched. Here the CDR3 DNA reads TGCGCCAGCAGCTTGGATGTTAGCGGGGAGCAGTTCTTC. The encoded protein is CASSLDVSGEQFF.

The chain couples TRBV6-4 to TRBJ2-1; 10 bases fit TRBD2. The length of the CDR3 is 15 residues. The trim removed 2 bases at V and 5 bases at J, leaving 3 bases unmatched. Germline V gene data show CDR1 as MRHNA and CDR2 as SNTAGT. CDR3 nucleotide sequence: TGTGCCAGCAGTGACCGGACTAGCGGCAACAATGAGCAGTTCTTC. Residues: CASSDRTSGNNEQFF.

This clone has only one observation. The sample holds other DNA sequences that translate to the same CDR3. V gene TRBV6-5 combines with J gene TRBJ1-2; D possibly corresponds to TRBD1 (6 bases). Germline V gene lookup returns CDR1 MNHEY and CDR2 SVGAGI. V lost 4 bases and J lost 2, with 11 bases in between. This CDR3 contains 14 residues. DNA for the CDR3: TGTGCCAGCAGTTCCGGACAGAGAAACTATGGCTACACCTTC. It encodes CASSSGQRNYGYTF.

This chain links TRBV5-5 with TRBJ2-3, with 14 bases matching TRBD2. This CDR3 is built from 19 residues. The ends lost 4 bases at V and 2 bases at J; junction bases unmatched: 12. Germline V lookup: CDR1 SGHKS, CDR2 YYEKEE (reference sequence). The CDR3, as DNA: TGTGCCAGCAGCCCCTCCCCCGAGGGACTAGCGGGAGTCACAGATACGCAGTATTTT. Encoded protein: CASSPSPEGLAGVTDTQYF.

V gene TRBV11-2 combines with J gene TRBJ2-7, with D tentatively TRBD2 (6 bases). Germline loops: CDR1 SGHAT, CDR2 FQNNGV. Trimming pared 5 bases from V and 4 bases from J, leaving 15 bases between. This CDR3 comprises 14 residues. The CDR3 here is CASSDRLGKYEQYF. The CDR3 DNA reads as TGTGCCAGCAGCGACCGACTAGGAAAATACGAGCAGTACTTC.

There are a few counts of this clone. The V gene is TRBV18, the J gene TRBJ1-2, with a weak D call TRBD1 (6 bases). V dropped 5 bases and J dropped 4 bases, with 14 bases sitting between them. CDR1 is KGHSH, CDR2 LQKENI, per germline. CDR3 size: 14 residues. The CDR3 bases are TGTGCCAGCTCATTTGTGGACAGCGGCTATGGCTACACCTTC. Amino acid sequence: CASSFVDSGYGYTF.

J is TRBJ2-3 and V is TRBV12-3 or TRBV12-4, with a possible D match to TRBD2 (5 bases). There are 13 residues in the CDR3. With 1 base removed from V and 6 bases from J, the gap between germline ends came to 8 bases. CDR3 protein: CASSLGPGDTQYF. DNA for the CDR3: TGTGCCAGCAGTTTAGGTCCGGGGGATACGCAGTATTTT.

The chain combines TRBV18 with TRBJ1-6; D unclear. Germline assignment: CDR1 KGHSH and CDR2 LQKENI. The CDR3 covers 16 residues. The V gene lost 4 bases and the J gene lost 6 bases, with 16 bases spanning the gap. The CDR3 DNA reads as TGTGCCAGCTCACTCTCTACCACCGACACTAATTCACCCCTCCACTTT. This encodes CASSLSTTDTNSPLHF.

This clone was found once. The chain combines TRBV25-1 with TRBJ1-3; the match to TRBD1 covers 8 bases. CDR1 is MGHDK, CDR2 SYGVNS, per germline. V lost 8 bases to trimming and J lost 1 base; unmatched junction nucleotides: 1. This CDR3 region has 13 residues. The CDR3 sequence: CASGQGSGNTIYF. The CDR3 region has the DNA TGTGCCAGCGGACAGGGATCTGGAAACACCATATATTTT.

V usage is TRBV27 and J usage is TRBJ2-3; TRBD2 aligns across 8 bases. Germline V gives CDR1 MNHEY, CDR2 SMNVEV (reference sequence). The CDR3 loop spans 14 amino acids. V lost 8 bases and J lost 2; bases outside the gene matches: 6. In DNA form, the CDR3 reads TGTGCCAGCCGGACAGCGGGAGACACAGATACGCAGTATTTT. Translated, it gives CASRTAGDTDTQYF.